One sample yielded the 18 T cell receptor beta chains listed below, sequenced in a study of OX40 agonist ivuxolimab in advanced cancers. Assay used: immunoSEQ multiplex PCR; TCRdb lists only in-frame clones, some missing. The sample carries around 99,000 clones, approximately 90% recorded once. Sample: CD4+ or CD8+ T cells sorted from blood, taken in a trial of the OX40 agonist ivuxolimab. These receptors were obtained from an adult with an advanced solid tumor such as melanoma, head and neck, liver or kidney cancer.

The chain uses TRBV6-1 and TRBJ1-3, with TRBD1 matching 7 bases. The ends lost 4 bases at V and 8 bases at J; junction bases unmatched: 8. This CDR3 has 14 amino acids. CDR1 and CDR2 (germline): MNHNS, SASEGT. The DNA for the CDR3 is TGTGCCAGCAGTGCTGTGCAGGGGGAATACACCATATATTTT. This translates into CASSAVQGEYTIYF.

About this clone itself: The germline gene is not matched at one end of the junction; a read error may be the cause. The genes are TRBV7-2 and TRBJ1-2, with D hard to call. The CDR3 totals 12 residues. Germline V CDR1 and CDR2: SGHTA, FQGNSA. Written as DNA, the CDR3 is TGTGCCAGCAGCCTAGCTAACTATGGCTACACCTTC. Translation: CASSLANYGYTF.

The DNA of the CDR3 is TGTGCCAGCAGCGAGGGGCGGCTGGGCTACGAGCAGTACTTC. Translated, it gives CASSEGRLGYEQYF. This chain uses TRBV7-2 with TRBJ2-7; D could derive from TRBD1 or TRBD2 (5 bases each). The CDR3 loop spans 14 amino acids. Trimming shortened V by 5 bases and J by 3 bases, and 14 bases separated the two germline ends. The germline gives CDR1 SGHTA, CDR2 FQGNSA.

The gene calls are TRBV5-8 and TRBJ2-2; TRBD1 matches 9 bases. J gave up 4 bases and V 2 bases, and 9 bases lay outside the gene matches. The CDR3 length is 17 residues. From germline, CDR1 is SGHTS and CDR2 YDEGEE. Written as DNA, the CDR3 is TGTGCCAGCAGCTTATTACAGGGGGCGGTTGGCACCGGGGAGCTGTTTTTT. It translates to CASSLLQGAVGTGELFF.

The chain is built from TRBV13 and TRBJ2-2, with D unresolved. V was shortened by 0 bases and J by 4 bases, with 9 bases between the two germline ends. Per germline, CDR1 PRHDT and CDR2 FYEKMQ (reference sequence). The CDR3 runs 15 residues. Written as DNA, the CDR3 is TGTGCCAGCAGCTTAGGTTTTGTGCCCACCGGGGAGCTGTTTTTT. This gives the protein CASSLGFVPTGELFF.

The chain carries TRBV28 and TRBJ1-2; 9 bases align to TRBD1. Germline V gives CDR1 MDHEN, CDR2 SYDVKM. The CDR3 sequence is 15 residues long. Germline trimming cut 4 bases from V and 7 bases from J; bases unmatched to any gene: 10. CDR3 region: CASSSNHRGRSGYTF. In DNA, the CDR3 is TGTGCCAGCAGTTCAAACCACAGGGGGCGGAGTGGCTACACCTTC.

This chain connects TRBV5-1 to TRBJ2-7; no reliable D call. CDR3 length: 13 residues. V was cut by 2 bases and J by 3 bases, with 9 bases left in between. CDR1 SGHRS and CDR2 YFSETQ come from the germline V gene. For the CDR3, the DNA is TGCGCCAGCAGCTTAGCCCTAGACTACGAGCAGTACTTC. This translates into CASSLALDYEQYF.

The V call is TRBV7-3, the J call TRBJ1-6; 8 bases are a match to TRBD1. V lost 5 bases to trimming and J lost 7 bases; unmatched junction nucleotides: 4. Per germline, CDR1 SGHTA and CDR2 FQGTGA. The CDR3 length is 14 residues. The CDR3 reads CASSPTGGNSPLHF. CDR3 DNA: TGTGCCAGCAGCCCTACAGGGGGAAATTCACCCCTCCACTTT.

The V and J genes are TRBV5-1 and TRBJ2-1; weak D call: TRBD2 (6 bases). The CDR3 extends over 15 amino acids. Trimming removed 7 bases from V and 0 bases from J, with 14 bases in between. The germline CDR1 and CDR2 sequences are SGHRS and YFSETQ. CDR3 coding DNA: TGCGCCAGCGAAGCCAGAGCGGGCTCCTACAATGAGCAGTTCTTC. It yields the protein CASEARAGSYNEQFF.

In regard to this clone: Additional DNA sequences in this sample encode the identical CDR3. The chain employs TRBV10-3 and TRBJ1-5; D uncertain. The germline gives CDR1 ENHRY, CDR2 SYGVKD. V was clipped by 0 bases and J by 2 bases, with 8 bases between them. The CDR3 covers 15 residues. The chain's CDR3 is CAISESRVGNQPQHF. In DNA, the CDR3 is TGTGCCATCAGTGAGTCGCGCGTGGGCAATCAGCCCCAGCATTTT.

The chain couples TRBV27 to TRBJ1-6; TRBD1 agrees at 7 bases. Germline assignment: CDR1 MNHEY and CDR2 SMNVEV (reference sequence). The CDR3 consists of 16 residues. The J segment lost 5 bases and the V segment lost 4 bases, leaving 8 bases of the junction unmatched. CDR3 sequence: CASSWEGTENNSPLHF. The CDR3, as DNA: TGTGCCAGCAGTTGGGAAGGGACAGAGAATAATTCACCCCTCCACTTT.

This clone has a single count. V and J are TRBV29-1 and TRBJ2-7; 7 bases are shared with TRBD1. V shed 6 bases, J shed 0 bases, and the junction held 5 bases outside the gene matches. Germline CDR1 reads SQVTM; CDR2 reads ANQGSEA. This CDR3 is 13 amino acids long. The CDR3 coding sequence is TGCAGCGTCCGCGACAGGGTCTCCTACGAGCAGTACTTC. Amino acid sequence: CSVRDRVSYEQYF.

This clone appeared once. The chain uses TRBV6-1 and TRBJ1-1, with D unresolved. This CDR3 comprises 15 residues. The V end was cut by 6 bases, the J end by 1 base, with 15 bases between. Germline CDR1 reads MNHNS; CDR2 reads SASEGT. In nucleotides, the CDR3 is TGTGCCAGCAGCCCGTTTGGAGCTACGAACACTGAAGCTTTCTTT. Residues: CASSPFGATNTEAFF.

The CDR3 nucleotides read TGTGCCAGCAGTTCAACTAGGATTAGCACAGATACGCAGTATTTT. This gives the protein CASSSTRISTDTQYF. The J gene is TRBJ2-3, the V gene TRBV28; tentatively, D is TRBD2 (5 bases). V was shortened by 4 bases and J by 0 bases, with 11 bases between the two germline ends. The germline CDR1 and CDR2 sequences are MDHEN and SYDVKM. The CDR3 is 15 residues long.

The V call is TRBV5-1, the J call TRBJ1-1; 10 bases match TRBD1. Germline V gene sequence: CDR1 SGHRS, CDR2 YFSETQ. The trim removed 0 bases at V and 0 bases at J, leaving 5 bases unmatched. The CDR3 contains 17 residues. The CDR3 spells CASSLGTGGNMNTEAFF. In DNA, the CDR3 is TGCGCCAGCAGCTTGGGGACAGGGGGGAACATGAACACTGAAGCTTTCTTT.

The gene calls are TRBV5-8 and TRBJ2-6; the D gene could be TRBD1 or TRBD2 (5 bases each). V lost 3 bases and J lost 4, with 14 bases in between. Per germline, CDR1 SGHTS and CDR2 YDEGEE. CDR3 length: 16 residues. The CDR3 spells CASSSVGTTGANVLTF. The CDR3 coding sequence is TGTGCCAGCAGCTCGGTTGGGACCACGGGGGCCAACGTCCTGACTTTC. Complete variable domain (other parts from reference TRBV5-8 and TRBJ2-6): EAGVTQSPTHLIKTRGQQATLRCSPISGHTSVYWYQQALGLGLQFLLWYDEGEERNRGNFPPRFSGRQFPNYSSELNVNALELEDSALYLCASSSVGTTGANVLTFGAGSRLTVL.

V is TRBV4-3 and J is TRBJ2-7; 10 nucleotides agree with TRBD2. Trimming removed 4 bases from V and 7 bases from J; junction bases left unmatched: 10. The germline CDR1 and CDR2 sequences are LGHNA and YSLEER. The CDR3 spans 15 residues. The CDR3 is CASSPTSGSPGEQYF. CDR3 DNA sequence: TGCGCCAGCAGCCCGACTAGCGGGTCCCCCGGAGAGCAGTACTTC.

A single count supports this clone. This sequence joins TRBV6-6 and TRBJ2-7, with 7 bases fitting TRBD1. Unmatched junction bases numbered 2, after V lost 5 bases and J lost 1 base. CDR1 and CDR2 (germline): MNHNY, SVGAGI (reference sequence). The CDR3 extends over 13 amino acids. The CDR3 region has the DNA TGTGCCAGCAGTCAGGGGGTTTCCTACGAGCAGTACTTC. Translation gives CASSQGVSYEQYF.